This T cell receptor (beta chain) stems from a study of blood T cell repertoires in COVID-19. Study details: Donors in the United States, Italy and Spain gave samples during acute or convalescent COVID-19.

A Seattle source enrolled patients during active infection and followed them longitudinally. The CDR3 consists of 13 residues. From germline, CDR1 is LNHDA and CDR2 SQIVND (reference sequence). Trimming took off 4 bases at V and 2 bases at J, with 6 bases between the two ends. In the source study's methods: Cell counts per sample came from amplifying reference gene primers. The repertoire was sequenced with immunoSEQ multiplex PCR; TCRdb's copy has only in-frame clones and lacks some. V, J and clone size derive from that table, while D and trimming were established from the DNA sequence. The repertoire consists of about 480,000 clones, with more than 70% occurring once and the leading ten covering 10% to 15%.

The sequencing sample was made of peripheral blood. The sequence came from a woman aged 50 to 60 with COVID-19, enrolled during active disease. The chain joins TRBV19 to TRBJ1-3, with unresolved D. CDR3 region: CASSTRPGNTIYF. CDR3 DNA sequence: TGTGCCAGTAGTACGCGTCCTGGAAACACCATATATTTT.